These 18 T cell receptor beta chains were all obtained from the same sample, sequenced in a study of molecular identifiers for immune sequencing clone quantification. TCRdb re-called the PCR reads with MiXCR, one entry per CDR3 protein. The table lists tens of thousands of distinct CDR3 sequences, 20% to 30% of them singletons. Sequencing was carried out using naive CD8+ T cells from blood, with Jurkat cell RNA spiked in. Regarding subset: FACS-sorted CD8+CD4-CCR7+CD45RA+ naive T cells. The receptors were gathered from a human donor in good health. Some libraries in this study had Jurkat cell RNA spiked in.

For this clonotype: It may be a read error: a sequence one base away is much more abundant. CDR3 amino acids: CASSEYLTRNPSDF. The CDR3, as DNA: TGTGCCAGCAGTGAATATTTAACGAGGAATCCCTCGGACTTC. The rearrangement links TRBV2 to TRBJ2-4; D is ambiguous. The CDR3 has 14 residues. Looked up from germline, CDR1 is SNHLY and CDR2 is FYNNEI.

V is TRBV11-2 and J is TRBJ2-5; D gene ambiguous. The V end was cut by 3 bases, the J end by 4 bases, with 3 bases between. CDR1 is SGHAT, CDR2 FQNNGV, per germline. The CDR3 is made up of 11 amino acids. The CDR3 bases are TGTGCCAGCAGCTTTACAGAGACCCAGTACTTC. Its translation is CASSFTETQYF. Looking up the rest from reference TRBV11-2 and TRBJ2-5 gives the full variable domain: EAGVAQSPRYKIIEKRQSVAFWCNPISGHATLYWYQQILGQGPKLLIQFQNNGVVDDSQLPKDRFSAERLKGVDSTLKIQPAKLEDSAVYLCASSFTETQYFGPGTRLLVL.

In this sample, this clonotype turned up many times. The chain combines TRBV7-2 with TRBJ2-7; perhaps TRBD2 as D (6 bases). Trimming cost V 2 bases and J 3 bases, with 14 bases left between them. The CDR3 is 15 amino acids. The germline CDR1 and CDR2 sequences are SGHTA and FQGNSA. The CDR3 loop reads CASSLLGGSGYEQYF. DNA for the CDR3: TGTGCCAGCAGCTTATTGGGAGGTTCCGGCTACGAGCAGTACTTC. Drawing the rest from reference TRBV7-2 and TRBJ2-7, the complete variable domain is GAGVSQSPSNKVTEKGKDVELRCDPISGHTALYWYRQSLGQGLEFLIYFQGNSAPDKSGLPSDRFSAERTGGSVSTLTIQRTQQEDSAVYLCASSLLGGSGYEQYFGPGTRLTVT.

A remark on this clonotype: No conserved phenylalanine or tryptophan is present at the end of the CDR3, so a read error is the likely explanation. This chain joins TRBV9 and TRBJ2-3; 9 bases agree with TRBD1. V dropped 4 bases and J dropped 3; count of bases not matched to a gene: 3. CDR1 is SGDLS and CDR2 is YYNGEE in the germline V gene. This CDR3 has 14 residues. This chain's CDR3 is CASSRDRDTDTQYL. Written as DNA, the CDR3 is TGTGCCAGCAGCAGGGACAGGGATACAGATACGCAGTATCTT.

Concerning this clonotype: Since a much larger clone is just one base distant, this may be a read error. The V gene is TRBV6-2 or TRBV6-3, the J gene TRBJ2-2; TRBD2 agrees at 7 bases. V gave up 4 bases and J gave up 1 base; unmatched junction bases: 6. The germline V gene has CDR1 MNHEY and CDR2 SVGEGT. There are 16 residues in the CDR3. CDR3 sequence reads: CASSSLRGENTGELFF. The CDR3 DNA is TGTGCCAGCAGTTCACTACGGGGGGAGAACACCGGGGAGCTGTTTTTT.

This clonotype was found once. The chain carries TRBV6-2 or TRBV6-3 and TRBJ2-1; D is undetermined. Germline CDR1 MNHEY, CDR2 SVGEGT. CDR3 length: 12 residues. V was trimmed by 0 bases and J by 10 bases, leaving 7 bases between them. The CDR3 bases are TGTGCCAGCAGTTACTCGAATCCAGAGCAGTTCTTC. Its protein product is CASSYSNPEQFF.

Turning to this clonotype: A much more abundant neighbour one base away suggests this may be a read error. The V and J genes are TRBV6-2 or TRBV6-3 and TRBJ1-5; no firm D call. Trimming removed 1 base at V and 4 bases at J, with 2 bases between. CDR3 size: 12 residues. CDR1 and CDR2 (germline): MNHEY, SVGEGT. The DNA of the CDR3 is TGTGCCAGCAGTTACTTGAATCAGCCCCAGCATTTT. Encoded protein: CASSYLNQPQHF.

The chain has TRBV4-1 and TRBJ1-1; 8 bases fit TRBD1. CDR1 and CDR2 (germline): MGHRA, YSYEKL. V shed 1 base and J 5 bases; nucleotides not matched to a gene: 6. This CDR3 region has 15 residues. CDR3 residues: CASSQATGVSTEAFF. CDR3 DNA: TGCGCCAGCAGCCAAGCGACAGGGGTGAGTACTGAAGCTTTCTTT.

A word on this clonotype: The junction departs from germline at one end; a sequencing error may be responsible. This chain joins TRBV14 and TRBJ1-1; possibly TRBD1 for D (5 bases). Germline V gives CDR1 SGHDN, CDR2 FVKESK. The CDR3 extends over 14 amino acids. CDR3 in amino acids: CASSQVRGDTEAIF. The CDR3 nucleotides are TGTGCCAGCAGCCAAGTGAGGGGTGACACTGAAGCTATCTTT.

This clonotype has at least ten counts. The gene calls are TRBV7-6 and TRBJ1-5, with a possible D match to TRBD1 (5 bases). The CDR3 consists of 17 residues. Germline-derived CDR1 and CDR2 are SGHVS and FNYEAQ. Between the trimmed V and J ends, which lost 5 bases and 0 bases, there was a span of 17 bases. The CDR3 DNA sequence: TGTGCCAGCAGCCTCACCTCCGAGGGGAATAGCAATCAGCCCCAGCATTTT. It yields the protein CASSLTSEGNSNQPQHF.

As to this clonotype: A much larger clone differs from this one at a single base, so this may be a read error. CDR3 in amino acids: CSVEQGKYEQFF. The CDR3 region has the DNA TGCAGCGTTGAACAGGGGAAATACGAGCAGTTCTTC. The chain combines TRBV29-1 with TRBJ2-7; maybe TRBD1 (6 bases). The J call may not be correct, given that the DNA end is closer to TRBJ2-1. There are 12 residues in the CDR3. The germline V gene encodes CDR1 SQVTM and CDR2 ANQGSEA.

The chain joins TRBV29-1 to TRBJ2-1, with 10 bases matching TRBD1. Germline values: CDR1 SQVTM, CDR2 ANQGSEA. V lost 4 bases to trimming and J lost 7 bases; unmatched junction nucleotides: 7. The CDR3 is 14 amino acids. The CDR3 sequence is CSVVGDRGLNEQFF. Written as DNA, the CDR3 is TGCAGCGTTGTGGGGGACAGGGGTCTGAATGAGCAGTTCTTC.

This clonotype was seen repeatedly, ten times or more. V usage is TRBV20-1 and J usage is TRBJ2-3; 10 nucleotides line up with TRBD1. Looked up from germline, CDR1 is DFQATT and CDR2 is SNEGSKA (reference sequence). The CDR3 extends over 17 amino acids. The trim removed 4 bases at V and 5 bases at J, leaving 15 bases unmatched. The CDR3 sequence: CSAMTGGAGGSIDTQYF. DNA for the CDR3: TGCAGTGCTATGACAGGGGGCGCGGGCGGGAGTATAGATACGCAGTATTTT.

For the CDR3, the DNA is TGTGCCATCAGTGGGACTAGCGGGAGGGTCCTCACAGATACGCAGTATTTT. Translating gives CAISGTSGRVLTDTQYF. This chain uses TRBV10-3 with TRBJ2-3, with 15 bases fitting TRBD2. J lost 2 bases, V lost 4 bases, and 4 bases had no gene match. Germline CDR1 is ENHRY and CDR2 is SYGVKD. The CDR3 runs 17 residues.

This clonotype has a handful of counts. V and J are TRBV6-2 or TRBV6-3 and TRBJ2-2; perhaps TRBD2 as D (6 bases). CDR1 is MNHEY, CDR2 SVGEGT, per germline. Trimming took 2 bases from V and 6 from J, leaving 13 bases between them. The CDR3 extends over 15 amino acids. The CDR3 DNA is TGTGCCAGCAGTTACGGGGGGAGTATTGCCGGGGAGCTGTTTTTT. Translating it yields CASSYGGSIAGELFF.

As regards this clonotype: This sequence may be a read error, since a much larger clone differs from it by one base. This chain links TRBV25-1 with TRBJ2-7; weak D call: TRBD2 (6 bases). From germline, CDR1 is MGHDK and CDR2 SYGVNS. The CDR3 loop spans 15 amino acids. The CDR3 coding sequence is TGTGCCAGCAGTGACCCGGGAAGCGGGTTCTACGGGCAGTACTTC. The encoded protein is CASSDPGSGFYGQYF.

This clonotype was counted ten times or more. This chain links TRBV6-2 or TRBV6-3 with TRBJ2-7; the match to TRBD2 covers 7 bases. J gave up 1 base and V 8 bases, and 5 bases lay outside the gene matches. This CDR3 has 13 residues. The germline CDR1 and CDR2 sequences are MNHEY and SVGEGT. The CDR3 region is CASAPGGSYEQYF. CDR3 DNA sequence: TGTGCCAGCGCGCCGGGAGGATCCTACGAGCAGTACTTC.

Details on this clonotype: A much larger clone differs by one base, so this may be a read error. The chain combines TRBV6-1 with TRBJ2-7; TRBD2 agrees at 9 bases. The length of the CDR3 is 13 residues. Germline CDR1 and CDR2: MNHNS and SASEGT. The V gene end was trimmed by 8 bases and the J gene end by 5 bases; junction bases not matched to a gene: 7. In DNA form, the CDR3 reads TGTGCCAGCGGCCTAATAGCGGGAGACGAGCAGTACTTC. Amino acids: CASGLIAGDEQYF.